Below are 30 T cell receptor beta chains sequenced from a single sample in a study of cytomegalovirus exposure and HLA in healthy donors. Amplification used 60 Vbeta primers and 13 Jbeta primers. Some clones are missing from TCRdb's copy, which holds only in-frame ones; the method was immunoSEQ multiplex PCR. This table has under 150,000 clones, 70% to 90% appearing once. Input material: PBMCs. All receptors come from a man aged 35-49 years in good health and CMV-seronegative.

The chain couples TRBV19 to TRBJ2-5, with D perhaps TRBD2 (5 bases). V was shortened by 5 bases and J by 4 bases, with 8 bases between the two germline ends. This CDR3 spans 12 amino acids. The germline gives CDR1 LNHDA, CDR2 SQIVND (reference sequence). The CDR3 here is CASSGGGETQYF. Written as DNA, the CDR3 is TGTGCCAGTAGTGGAGGAGGAGAGACCCAGTACTTC.

J is TRBJ2-2 and V is TRBV11-2, with D tentatively TRBD1 (6 bases). The better agreement between TRBJ1-3 and the DNA end casts doubt on the J call. Per germline, CDR1 SGHAT and CDR2 FQNNGV. The CDR3 consists of 16 residues. CDR3 region: CASSPRGGVSGNTIYF. DNA of the CDR3: TGTGCCAGCAGCCCTCGAGGGGGGGTCTCTGGAAACACCATATATTTT.

The J gene is TRBJ2-7, the V gene TRBV27; a weak D match, TRBD1 (6 bases). Per germline, CDR1 MNHEY and CDR2 SMNVEV (reference sequence). The CDR3 loop spans 15 amino acids. Trimming stripped 3 bases from V and 9 bases from J, with 21 bases between. The DNA for the CDR3 is TGTGCCAGCAGTTTCATCGGGACAACTTACGATGGGCAGTACTTC. This gives the protein CASSFIGTTYDGQYF.

This rearrangement joins TRBV7-8 to TRBJ2-3; TRBD1 aligns across 8 bases. The CDR3 spans 14 residues. V trimming: 3 bases; J trimming: 6 bases; junction bases outside the gene matches: 5. Per the germline V gene, CDR1 is SGHVS and CDR2 is FQNEAQ. CDR3 sequence reads: CASSFGTGFDTQYF. DNA for the CDR3: TGTGCCAGCAGCTTCGGGACAGGCTTTGATACGCAGTATTTT.

The CDR3 region is CASQLAGGLAGELFF. CDR3 nucleotide sequence: TGTGCCAGCCAACTAGCGGGAGGTTTAGCCGGGGAGCTGTTTTTT. V gene TRBV6-5 combines with J gene TRBJ2-2; 12 nucleotides agree with TRBD2. Germline values: CDR1 MNHEY, CDR2 SVGAGI. This CDR3 has 15 residues. V was pared by 8 bases and J by 6 bases, with 7 bases of the junction left unmatched.

The chain couples TRBV28 to TRBJ2-3; D is perhaps TRBD2 (5 bases). CDR1 MDHEN and CDR2 SYDVKM come from the germline V gene. The CDR3 has 18 residues. V was shortened by 6 bases and J by 6 bases, with 28 bases between the two germline ends. CDR3 sequence (DNA): TGTGCCAGCAGCTCTCTAACTAGTTACTCCTCCCTGGGGGATACGCAGTATTTT. This sequence encodes CASSSLTSYSSLGDTQYF.

V usage is TRBV4-3 and J usage is TRBJ2-1; the match to TRBD2 covers 8 bases. Germline V gene data show CDR1 as LGHNA and CDR2 as YSLEER. After removal of 2 bases from V and 3 bases from J, the junction contained 6 bases not matched to a gene. The CDR3 spans 16 residues. This CDR3 reads CASSQLTSVDYNEQFF. CDR3 nucleotides: TGCGCCAGCAGCCAACTGACTAGCGTCGACTACAATGAGCAGTTCTTC.

The V call is TRBV12-5, the J call TRBJ2-7; 8 bases align to TRBD2. The junction had 13 bases not matched to a gene; V was cut back by 2 bases and J by 7 bases. CDR3 length: 16 residues. Germline values: CDR1 LGHNT, CDR2 FRNRAP. The CDR3 DNA reads TGTGCTAGTGGTTTGCCCATAGCGGGGCCCTCTTTGGAGCAGTACTTC. Translated: CASGLPIAGPSLEQYF.

This clone showed up just a few times. The chain uses TRBV2 and TRBJ1-2; possibly TRBD1 for D (5 bases). The CDR3 totals 12 residues. V lost 7 bases to trimming and J lost 8 bases, with 14 bases between them. CDR1 is SNHLY, CDR2 FYNNEI, per germline. CDR3 in DNA: TGTGCCAGCACGGGGGAGTTCGGAGGCTACACCTTC. It specifies CASTGEFGGYTF.

This CDR3 reads CASSLKGQGGPYEQYF. The CDR3 nucleotides read TGTGCCAGCAGTTTAAAGGGACAGGGAGGTCCCTACGAGCAGTACTTC. The J gene is TRBJ2-7, the V gene TRBV27; 9 bases line up with TRBD1. CDR3 length: 16 residues. Per germline, CDR1 MNHEY and CDR2 SMNVEV (reference sequence). Trimming cost V 2 bases and J 2 bases; bases outside gene matches: 7.

This clone has more than one count but fewer than ten. CDR3 sequence (DNA): TGTGCCACCCAGACAGGGGGCTCTCGTGGCTACACCTTC. This gives the protein CATQTGGSRGYTF. The V call is TRBV6-1, the J call TRBJ1-2; 10 bases are shared with TRBD1. V shed 10 bases and J 7 bases; nucleotides not matched to a gene: 9. The length of the CDR3 is 13 residues. Germline V gives CDR1 MNHNS, CDR2 SASEGT.

The sample holds one count of this clone. The chain carries TRBV18 and TRBJ1-1, with D perhaps TRBD1 (5 bases). The germline gives CDR1 KGHSH, CDR2 LQKENI. This CDR3 region has 15 residues. V shed 6 bases and J shed 4 bases, with 18 bases lying between them. CDR3 loop: CASSGGERGSTEAFF. DNA for the CDR3: TGTGCCAGCTCCGGGGGGGAAAGGGGTTCCACTGAAGCTTTCTTT. Variable domain in full (rest from reference TRBV18 and TRBJ1-1): NAGVMQNPRHLVRRRGQEARLRCSPMKGHSHVYWYRQLPEEGLKFMVYLQKENIIDESGMPKERFSAEFPKEGPSILRIQQVVRGDSAAYFCASSGGERGSTEAFFGQGTRLTVV.

The chain uses TRBV7-3 and TRBJ2-2; the D gene is possibly TRBD2 (5 bases). CDR3 length: 15 amino acids. The V end was cut by 1 base, the J end by 3 bases, with 9 bases between. Germline V gene lookup returns CDR1 SGHTA and CDR2 FQGTGA. CDR3 coding DNA: TGTGCCAGCAGCTTAAGGGCGGACTACACCGGGGAGCTGTTTTTT. Its protein is CASSLRADYTGELFF. The variable domain in full, with the rest retrieved from reference TRBV7-3 and TRBJ2-2, is GAGVSQTPSNKVTEKGKYVELRCDPISGHTALYWYRQSLGQGPEFLIYFQGTGAADDSGLPNDRFFAVRPEGSVSTLKIQRTERGDSAVYLCASSLRADYTGELFFGEGSRLTVL.

This clone was observed a single time. This CDR3 reads CAWRGQGHYYGYTF. Written as DNA, the CDR3 is TGTGCCTGGAGGGGACAGGGCCATTACTATGGCTACACCTTC. V gene TRBV30 combines with J gene TRBJ1-2; 9 nucleotides match TRBD1. This CDR3 region has 14 residues. With 3 bases clipped from V and 3 bases from J, the junction kept 5 bases outside the gene matches. Germline lookup yields CDR1 GTSNPN and CDR2 SVGIG (reference sequence). Supplemented by reference TRBV30 and TRBJ1-2, the full variable domain reads SQTIHQWPATLVQPVGSPLSLECTVEGTSNPNLYWYRQAAGRGLQLLFYSVGIGQISSEVPQNLSASRPQDRQFILSSKKLLLSDSGFYLCAWRGQGHYYGYTFGSGTRLTVV.

This chain uses TRBV10-1 with TRBJ2-7; 7 nucleotides line up with TRBD1. The CDR3 is 15 residues long. CDR1 and CDR2 from the germline V gene are WNHNN and SYGVQD (reference sequence). With 7 bases clipped from V and 0 bases from J, the junction kept 9 bases outside the gene matches. DNA of the CDR3: TGCGCCAGCATAGGACAGGTAATGAGCTCCTACGAGCAGTACTTC. It encodes CASIGQVMSSYEQYF.

Only one count was recorded for this clone. The gene calls are TRBV7-2 and TRBJ2-7; 7 bases line up with TRBD2. Germline V lookup: CDR1 SGHTA, CDR2 FQGNSA. V was clipped by 2 bases and J by 5 bases; unmatched bases: 6. CDR3 length: 14 residues. CDR3 DNA sequence: TGTGCCAGCAGCTTATTCCAGGGAGGGGACGAGCAGTACTTC. Encoded protein: CASSLFQGGDEQYF.

The chain uses TRBV5-1 and TRBJ1-1, with 8 bases fitting TRBD1. Per the germline V gene, CDR1 is SGHRS and CDR2 is YFSETQ. This CDR3 has 15 amino acids. V gave up 1 base and J gave up 9 bases; unmatched junction bases: 11. The CDR3: CASSLSGQDRAQAFF. In DNA form, the CDR3 reads TGCGCCAGCAGCTTGTCAGGACAGGACAGGGCCCAAGCTTTCTTT.

This chain joins TRBV5-1 and TRBJ2-1; 8 nucleotides agree with TRBD2. The J segment lost 10 bases and the V segment lost 1 base, leaving 13 bases of the junction unmatched. Germline lookup yields CDR1 SGHRS and CDR2 YFSETQ. There are 16 residues in the CDR3. CDR3 coding DNA: TGCGCCAGCAGCTTGTCGGCGGGAGGTCCTCCGGGGGAGCAGTTCTTC. It yields the protein CASSLSAGGPPGEQFF.

This chain links TRBV11-3 with TRBJ2-3, with TRBD2 identical over 9 bases. Germline trimming cut 2 bases from V and 2 bases from J; bases unmatched to any gene: 5. Germline CDR1 and CDR2: SGHNT and YENEEA. This CDR3 spans 16 amino acids. CDR3 in DNA: TGTGCCAGCAGCTTACTGGGCGGGGGGGCCACAGATACGCAGTATTTT. Its translation: CASSLLGGGATDTQYF.

This chain uses TRBV11-2 with TRBJ2-1; TRBD1 matches 7 bases. The CDR3 extends over 14 amino acids. V dropped 6 bases and J dropped 2; count of bases not matched to a gene: 4. CDR1 and CDR2 (germline): SGHAT, FQNNGV. The CDR3 loop reads CASSETGTYNEQFF. The CDR3 DNA reads TGTGCCAGCAGTGAGACAGGGACCTACAATGAGCAGTTCTTC.

Here the CDR3 DNA reads TGCGCCAGCAGCCAAGATCTGAGACTAGCGGGAGCATTGGGTGAAGAGACCCAGTACTTC. Amino acids: CASSQDLRLAGALGEETQYF. The chain is built from TRBV4-3 and TRBJ2-5, with 12 bases identical to TRBD2. The V and J ends lost 0 bases and 3 bases, in that order; junction bases with no gene match: 14. The CDR3 length is 20 residues. CDR1 is LGHNA and CDR2 is YSLEER in the germline V gene.

The rearrangement joins TRBV4-1 to TRBJ2-5; 10 nucleotides agree with TRBD2. The CDR3 consists of 13 residues. CDR1 MGHRA and CDR2 YSYEKL come from the germline V gene. The J segment lost 11 bases and the V segment lost 4 bases, leaving 7 bases of the junction unmatched. The CDR3 DNA reads as TGCGCCAGCAGCCTAGAGAGCGGGGGGGATCAGTACTTC. Amino acids: CASSLESGGDQYF.

The chain recombines TRBV7-9 with TRBJ1-1; TRBD1 might be the D (6 bases). CDR3 length equals 13 residues. Looked up from germline, CDR1 is SEHNR and CDR2 is FQNEAQ (reference sequence). The V end was cut by 1 base, the J end by 8 bases, with 11 bases between. The CDR3 here is CASSLDREVEAFF. DNA for the CDR3: TGTGCCAGCAGCTTAGACAGGGAAGTCGAAGCTTTCTTT.

The V and J genes are TRBV27 and TRBJ2-2; 7 bases are a match to TRBD1. Germline V gene sequence: CDR1 MNHEY, CDR2 SMNVEV (reference sequence). The V gene end was trimmed by 2 bases and the J gene end by 3 bases; junction bases not matched to a gene: 0. This CDR3 is built from 14 residues. The CDR3 is CASSLQGDTGELFF. CDR3 nucleotides: TGTGCCAGCAGTTTACAGGGGGACACCGGGGAGCTGTTTTTT.

V usage is TRBV4-2 and J usage is TRBJ2-1, with TRBD2 identical over 10 bases. The junction had 3 bases not matched to a gene; V was cut back by 1 base and J by 3 bases. CDR3 length equals 16 residues. CDR1 is LGHNA and CDR2 is YNFKEQ in the germline V gene. CDR3 bases: TGTGCCAGCAGCCAAGCCACTAGCGGGATCTACAATGAGCAGTTCTTC. This gives the protein CASSQATSGIYNEQFF.

The genes are TRBV29-1 and TRBJ1-2; 7 bases match TRBD1. The CDR3 sequence is 12 residues long. V lost 6 bases to trimming and J lost 4 bases; unmatched junction nucleotides: 5. Germline V gives CDR1 SQVTM, CDR2 ANQGSEA. CDR3 sequence: CSVPTGIYGYTF. CDR3 nucleotides: TGCAGCGTACCGACAGGGATCTATGGCTACACCTTC.

The genes are TRBV5-6 and TRBJ2-2; TRBD2 agrees at 9 bases. Unmatched junction bases numbered 8, after V lost 2 bases and J lost 6 bases. The CDR3 spans 16 residues. From germline, CDR1 is SGHDT and CDR2 YYEEEE. CDR3 nucleotides: TGTGCCAGCAGCTTATGGCTAGCGGGAACAGCCGGGGAGCTGTTTTTT. Encoded protein: CASSLWLAGTAGELFF. The full variable domain, completed using reference TRBV5-6 and TRBJ2-2, is DAGVTQSPTHLIKTRGQQVTLRCSPKSGHDTVSWYQQALGQGPQFIFQYYEEEERQRGNFPDRFSGHQFPNYSSELNVNALLLGDSALYLCASSLWLAGTAGELFFGEGSRLTVL.

The chain couples TRBV5-8 to TRBJ2-2; possible D gene TRBD1, 5 bases. This CDR3 contains 12 residues. With 6 bases removed from V and 7 bases from J, the gap between germline ends came to 10 bases. CDR1 is SGHTS and CDR2 is YDEGEE in the germline V gene. The CDR3 bases are TGTGCCAGCAAAATAAGGGGCGGGGAGCTGTTTTTT. Translating gives CASKIRGGELFF.

The CDR3 bases are TGCGCCAGCGCGACCATGGGACTAGCTTCCCTTGATGAGCAGTTCTTC. Its protein product is CASATMGLASLDEQFF. The V and J genes are TRBV5-1 and TRBJ2-1; 9 nucleotides line up with TRBD2. V lost 7 bases to trimming and J lost 8 bases; unmatched junction nucleotides: 16. Germline-derived CDR1 and CDR2 are SGHRS and YFSETQ. This CDR3 contains 16 residues.

The gene calls are TRBV14 and TRBJ1-2; D unresolved. Trimming removed 0 bases at V and 8 bases at J, with 4 bases between. The CDR3 covers 11 residues. Germline V gene sequence: CDR1 SGHDN, CDR2 FVKESK. The CDR3 loop is CASSQDLGYTF. In DNA, the CDR3 is TGTGCCAGCAGCCAAGATCTCGGCTACACCTTC.